This TCR beta chain was documented in a study of vaccination effects on CD4 cells after COVID-19. Overall study: Each participant was given two doses of one vaccine (BNT162b2 or mRNA-1273).

In its sample, this clone was seen once. Its antigen remains unknown. Germline values: CDR1 KGHSH, CDR2 LQKENI. The CDR3 runs 17 residues. Trimming shortened V by 1 base and J by 3 bases, and 15 bases separated the two germline ends. Study-level points and caveats: In the study, convalescent patients were few, and early post-infection timepoints were absent.

Expansion of antigen-specific CD4+ T cells with viral peptide pools was carried out by the ViraFEST assay before sequencing. With more than nine days of culture completed, CD4+ T cells were isolated. Absence of prior SARS-CoV-2 infection characterized the vaccine recipients, who showed negative nucleocapsid antibodies. Researchers reported culturing two million PBMC in each well, adding 8 to 10 IU/ml IL-2 and approximately 10 ug/ml peptides. On days 3 and 7, fresh IL-2 medium replaced half the medium. Profiling relied on immunoSEQ multiplex PCR, and the TCRdb table lists in-frame clones only, not all of them. The table records 50,000 or so clones, roughly 79% of them present only once.

The sequencing used CD4+ T cells from PBMCs cultured with HCoV-OC43 spike peptides, collected before COVID-19 vaccination. Subset here: HCoV-OC43 spike overlapping peptide pool stimulation. The chain is built from TRBV18 and TRBJ2-2, with no clear D. This clonotype was sampled from a human donor who received a COVID-19 vaccine. The chain's CDR3 is CASSPLTPTVDTGELFF. The CDR3 DNA reads as TGTGCCAGCTCACCACTAACCCCGACGGTCGACACCGGGGAGCTGTTTTTT.